One sample yielded the 10 T cell receptor beta chains listed below, sequenced in a study of Ad26.COV2.S vaccination and SARS-CoV-2 variants. The treatment is: some 19 received Ad26.COV2.S at low or high dose, single or two shots; about 5 received placebo; per-sample allocation not given. Each sample was drawn 63 days after the first injection (of vaccine or placebo). Generated by immunoSEQ multiplex PCR, the TCRdb table keeps only in-frame clones and is missing some. The sample lists 300,000 to 450,000 clones, roughly 85% occurring once. The material was peripheral blood, obtained in a trial of Ad26.COV2.S vaccine versus placebo. The receptors were gathered from a person aged 18-65 years who received the Ad26.COV2.S COVID-19 vaccine or a placebo.

The V and J genes are TRBV18 and TRBJ2-5; maybe TRBD1 (6 bases). Trimming stripped 3 bases from V and 2 bases from J, with 7 bases between. The CDR3 is 13 amino acids. Germline-derived CDR1 and CDR2 are KGHSH and LQKENI. The CDR3 sequence: CASSPTGQETQYF. The CDR3 coding sequence is TGTGCCAGCTCACCGACAGGACAAGAGACCCAGTACTTC.

This chain uses TRBV7-2 with TRBJ2-3, with TRBD2 identical over 12 bases. After removal of 2 bases from V and 4 bases from J, the junction contained 7 bases not matched to a gene. The CDR3 is 17 residues long. The germline V gene encodes CDR1 SGHTA and CDR2 FQGNSA. CDR3 coding DNA: TGTGCCAGCAGCTTATATAAGACTAGCGGGGGTGCAGATACGCAGTATTTT. Protein: CASSLYKTSGGADTQYF.

With respect to this clone: One end of the junction varies from germline; a read error may be responsible. This chain joins TRBV6-4 and TRBJ2-1; 7 nucleotides align to TRBD2. This CDR3 is built from 15 residues. In germline, CDR1 is MRHNA, CDR2 SNTAGT. CDR3: CVSSDSGGAYNEQFF. The CDR3 nucleotides read TGTGTCAGCAGTGACTCGGGGGGAGCCTACAATGAGCAGTTCTTC.

The chain is built from TRBV10-1 and TRBJ2-1, with 13 bases aligning to TRBD2. J gave up 0 bases and V 2 bases, and 4 bases lay outside the gene matches. Germline V gene lookup returns CDR1 WNHNN and CDR2 SYGVQD (reference sequence). There are 18 residues in the CDR3. The CDR3 coding sequence is TGCGCCAGCAGTGAGCTGACTAGCGGGGGGCCCTCCTACAATGAGCAGTTCTTC. Its protein product is CASSELTSGGPSYNEQFF.

The chain joins TRBV25-1 to TRBJ2-6; the D gene is possibly TRBD1 (5 bases). The CDR3 runs to 16 residues. V lost 4 bases to trimming and J lost 2 bases, with 12 bases between them. Germline V CDR1 and CDR2: MGHDK, SYGVNS. The DNA for the CDR3 is TGTGCCAGCAGTGGAGACAGCGCTCCTGGGGCCAACGTCCTGACTTTC. Translated: CASSGDSAPGANVLTF.

In its sample, this clone was seen once. J is TRBJ2-1 and V is TRBV5-1, with 11 bases identical to TRBD1. The V segment lost 4 bases and the J segment 8 bases; nucleotides outside the gene matches: 5. The CDR3 consists of 14 residues. Germline loops: CDR1 SGHRS, CDR2 YFSETQ. For the CDR3, the DNA is TGCGCCAGCAGCCCGGACAGGGGGCTAGATGAGCAGTTCTTC. Its translation: CASSPDRGLDEQFF.

The V gene is TRBV7-2, the J gene TRBJ2-2; tentatively, D is TRBD1 (6 bases). The CDR3 is made up of 17 amino acids. Germline V gene sequence: CDR1 SGHTA, CDR2 FQGNSA. Between the trimmed V and J ends, which lost 5 bases and 3 bases, there was a span of 19 bases. This CDR3 is CASSRNRDTIYTGELFF. The CDR3 DNA follows: TGTGCCAGCAGCCGTAACCGGGACACAATTTACACCGGGGAGCTGTTTTTT.

The chain combines TRBV7-2 with TRBJ2-7; 8 bases fit TRBD1. Per the germline V gene, CDR1 is SGHTA and CDR2 is FQGNSA. This CDR3 spans 16 amino acids. Germline trimming cut 4 bases from V and 1 base from J; bases unmatched to any gene: 9. CDR3 loop: CASSWTGGQGSYEQYF. The DNA for the CDR3 is TGTGCCAGCAGCTGGACGGGCGGACAGGGATCCTACGAGCAGTACTTC.

The chain recombines TRBV11-3 with TRBJ2-5; 12 bases map to TRBD1. Per germline, CDR1 SGHNT and CDR2 YENEEA. The CDR3 runs 16 residues. Trimming cost V 5 bases and J 5 bases; bases outside gene matches: 9. The CDR3 sequence: CASSRGTGGMTETQYF. The DNA for the CDR3 is TGTGCCAGCAGCAGGGGGACAGGGGGCATGACGGAGACCCAGTACTTC.

CDR3 nucleotide sequence: TGTGCCAGCAGTTACGAGGGGCTAGCGGGGGCCAGGAACACCGGGGAGCTGTTTTTT. Amino acids: CASSYEGLAGARNTGELFF. The J gene is TRBJ2-2, the V gene TRBV6-7; 10 nucleotides match TRBD2. Being an ORF, TRBV6-7 has a function that is uncertain. The CDR3 is made up of 19 amino acids. Trimming at V came to 2 bases and at J to 1 base, leaving 10 bases not matched to a gene.